Listed below are T cell receptor beta chains from one sample, sequenced in a study of blood T cells in healthy people across ages. From the 5' RACE reads, TCRdb called clonotypes with MiXCR, one entry per CDR3 protein. The sample lists approximately 490,000 distinct CDR3 sequences, about 25% occurring once. This same sample was also part of a study on T cells of mothers and their children.

Source material: blood. These receptor sequences come from a boy aged 5-17 years in good health. The CDR3 runs from the conserved cysteine through the conserved F or W.

V: TRBV3-1
J: TRBJ1-2
CDR3: CASSQWGANGYTF

V: TRBV7-9
J: TRBJ1-1
CDR3: CASSPPRGGGAFF

V: TRBV27
J: TRBJ2-7
CDR3: CASSLNGLAGLSYEQYF

V: TRBV7-7
J: TRBJ2-3
CDR3: CASSLAPSGGLETSTDTQYF

V: TRBV20-1
J: TRBJ2-7
CDR3: CSATRLDEQYF

V: TRBV11-1
J: TRBJ2-1
CDR3: CASSYGQGGEQFF

V: TRBV20-1
J: TRBJ2-5
CDR3: CSARDPFRSETQYF

V: TRBV12-3/TRBV12-4
J: TRBJ1-1
CDR3: CASSGENTGTGRTFF

V: TRBV24-1
J: TRBJ2-3
CDR3: CATRTGGTDTQYF

V: TRBV7-3
J: .
CDR3: CASSKSDGSYEQYF

V: TRBV3-1
J: TRBJ1-1
CDR3: CASSYQLGHTEAFF

V: TRBV13
J: TRBJ1-3
CDR3: CASSSTGDSGNTIYF

V: TRBV7-2
J: TRBJ1-2
CDR3: CASSLGPGNYGYTF

V: TRBV5-1
J: TRBJ2-5
CDR3: CASSIVAGVSAETQYF

V: TRBV3-1
J: .
CDR3: CASSLRDRVHEQYF

V: TRBV4-3
J: TRBJ2-2
CDR3: CASSRGGFDTGELFF

V: TRBV6-2/TRBV6-3
J: TRBJ2-7
CDR3: CASKGWTSGYYEQYF

V: TRBV20-1
J: TRBJ1-1
CDR3: CSDGGPGTEAFF

V: TRBV4-3
J: TRBJ2-2
CDR3: CASSRLGQGTGELFF

V: TRBV9
J: TRBJ2-1
CDR3: CASSVGIAGVYNEQFF

V: TRBV4-3
J: TRBJ1-3
CDR3: CASSQTQGTGNTIYF

V: TRBV27
J: TRBJ2-1
CDR3: CASSLGSRGGRTNNEQFF

V: TRBV28
J: TRBJ1-2
CDR3: CAILSGTGFPGYTF

V: TRBV11-2
J: TRBJ1-1
CDR3: CASSGSQNTEAFF

V: TRBV4-1
J: TRBJ1-4
CDR3: CASSLRGGQANEKLFF

V: TRBV7-3
J: TRBJ2-5
CDR3: CASSLGAGPETQYF

V: TRBV6-2/TRBV6-3
J: TRBJ2-7
CDR3: CASSYDPGRSYEQYF

V: TRBV6-6
J: TRBJ1-1
CDR3: CASRKQGARDTEAFF

V: TRBV28
J: TRBJ1-4
CDR3: CASSFRAVNLFF

V: TRBV7-8
J: TRBJ1-5
CDR3: CASSLARLSNQPQHF

V: TRBV5-4
J: TRBJ2-3
CDR3: CASSPASDTQYF

V: TRBV12-3/TRBV12-4
J: TRBJ2-2
CDR3: CASRPQGSLGGELFF

V: TRBV3-1
J: TRBJ2-7
CDR3: CASSQGLAGSSYEQYF

V: TRBV12-3/TRBV12-4
J: TRBJ2-5
CDR3: CASSFGGDQETQYF

V: TRBV6-5
J: TRBJ2-7
CDR3: CASSRGLAGEEQYF

V: TRBV12-5
J: TRBJ2-3
CDR3: CASGLELDTDTQYF

V: TRBV3-1
J: TRBJ1-4
CDR3: CASSLRGRGGNEKLFF

V: TRBV4-3
J: TRBJ2-1
CDR3: CASSQVTRGSSYNEQFF

V: TRBV6-2/TRBV6-3
J: TRBJ2-4
CDR3: CASSPGQAFIKNIQYF

V: TRBV7-9
J: TRBJ2-7
CDR3: CASSLAGHEEQYF

V: TRBV5-1
J: TRBJ1-1
CDR3: CASSLNGRSNTEAFF

V: TRBV20-1
J: TRBJ1-2
CDR3: CSARPTGYTF

V: TRBV6-2/TRBV6-3
J: TRBJ1-5
CDR3: CASSYFGVGNQPQHF